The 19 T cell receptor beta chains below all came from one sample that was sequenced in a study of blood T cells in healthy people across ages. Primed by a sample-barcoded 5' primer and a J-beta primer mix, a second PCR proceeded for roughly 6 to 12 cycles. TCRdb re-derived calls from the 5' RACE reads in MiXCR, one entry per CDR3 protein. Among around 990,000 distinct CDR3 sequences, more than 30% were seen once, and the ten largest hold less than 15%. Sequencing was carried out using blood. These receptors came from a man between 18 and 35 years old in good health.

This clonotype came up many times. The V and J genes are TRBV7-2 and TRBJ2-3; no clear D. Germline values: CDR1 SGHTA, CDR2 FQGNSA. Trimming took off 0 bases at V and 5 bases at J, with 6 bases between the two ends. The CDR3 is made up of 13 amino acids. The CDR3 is CASSLALIDTQYF. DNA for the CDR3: TGTGCCAGCAGCTTAGCGCTCATAGATACGCAGTATTTT. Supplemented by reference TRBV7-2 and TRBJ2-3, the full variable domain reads GAGVSQSPSNKVTEKGKDVELRCDPISGHTALYWYRQSLGQGLEFLIYFQGNSAPDKSGLPSDRFSAERTGGSVSTLTIQRTQQEDSAVYLCASSLALIDTQYFGPGTRLTVL.

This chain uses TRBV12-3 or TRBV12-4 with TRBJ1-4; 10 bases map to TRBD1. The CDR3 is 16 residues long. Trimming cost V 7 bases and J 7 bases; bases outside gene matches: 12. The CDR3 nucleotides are TGTGCCAGCAACACGGGACAGGGGTGGCTTGGTGAAAAACTGTTTTTT. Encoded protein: CASNTGQGWLGEKLFF.

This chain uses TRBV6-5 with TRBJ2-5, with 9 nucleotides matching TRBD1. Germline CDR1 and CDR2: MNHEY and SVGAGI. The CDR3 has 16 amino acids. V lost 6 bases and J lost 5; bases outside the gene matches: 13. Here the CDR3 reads CASSQPRDREDETQYF. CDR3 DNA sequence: TGTGCCAGCAGCCAACCCCGGGACAGGGAGGATGAGACCCAGTACTTC.

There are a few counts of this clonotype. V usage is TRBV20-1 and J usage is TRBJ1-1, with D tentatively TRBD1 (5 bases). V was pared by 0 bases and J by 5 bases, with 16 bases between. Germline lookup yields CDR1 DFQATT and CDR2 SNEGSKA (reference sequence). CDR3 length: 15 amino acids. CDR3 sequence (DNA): TGCAGTGCTAGAGAATCAACAGGTAGAAGGACTGAAGCTTTCTTT. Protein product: CSARESTGRRTEAFF.

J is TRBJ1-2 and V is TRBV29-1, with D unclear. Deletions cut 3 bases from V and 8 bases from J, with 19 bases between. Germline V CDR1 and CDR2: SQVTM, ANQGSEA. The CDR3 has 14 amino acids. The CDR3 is CSVDFSDLDRGYTF. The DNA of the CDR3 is TGCAGCGTTGATTTCTCAGATCTCGACCGGGGCTACACCTTC.

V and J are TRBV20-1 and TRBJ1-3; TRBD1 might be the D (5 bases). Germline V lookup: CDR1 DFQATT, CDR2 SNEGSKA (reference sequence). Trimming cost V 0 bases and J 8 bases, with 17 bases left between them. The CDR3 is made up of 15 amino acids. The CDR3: CSARDDGPGGDTIYF. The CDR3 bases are TGCAGTGCTAGAGATGATGGACCTGGGGGAGACACCATATATTTT.

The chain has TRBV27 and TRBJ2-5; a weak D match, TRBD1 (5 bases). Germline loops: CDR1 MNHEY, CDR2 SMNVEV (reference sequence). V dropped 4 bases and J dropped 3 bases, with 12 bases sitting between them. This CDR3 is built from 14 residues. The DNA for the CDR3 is TGTGCCAGCAGTTCCCAGGGCCTGAAAGAGACCCAGTACTTC. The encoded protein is CASSSQGLKETQYF.

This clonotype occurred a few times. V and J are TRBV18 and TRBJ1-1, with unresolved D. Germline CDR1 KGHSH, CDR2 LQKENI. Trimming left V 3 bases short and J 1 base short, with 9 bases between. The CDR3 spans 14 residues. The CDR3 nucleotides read TGTGCCAGCTCACCCGACGCTGGGAACACTGAAGCTTTCTTT. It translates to CASSPDAGNTEAFF.

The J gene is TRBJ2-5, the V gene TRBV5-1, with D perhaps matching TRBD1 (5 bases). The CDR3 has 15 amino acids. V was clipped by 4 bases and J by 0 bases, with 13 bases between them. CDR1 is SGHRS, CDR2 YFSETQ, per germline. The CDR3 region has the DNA TGCGCCAGCAGCATTACAGGAGCGTACCAAGAGACCCAGTACTTC. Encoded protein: CASSITGAYQETQYF. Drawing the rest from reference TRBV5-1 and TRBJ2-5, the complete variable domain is KAGVTQTPRYLIKTRGQQVTLSCSPISGHRSVSWYQQTPGQGLQFLFEYFSETQRNKGNFPGRFSGRQFSNSRSEMNVSTLELGDSALYLCASSITGAYQETQYFGPGTRLLVL.

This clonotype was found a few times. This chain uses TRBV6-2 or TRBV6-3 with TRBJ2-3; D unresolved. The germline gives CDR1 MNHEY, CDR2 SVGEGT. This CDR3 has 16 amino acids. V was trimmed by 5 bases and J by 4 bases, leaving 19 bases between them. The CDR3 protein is CASSPPLTRRADTQYF. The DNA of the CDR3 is TGTGCCAGCAGTCCTCCTCTGACGCGTCGGGCAGATACGCAGTATTTT.

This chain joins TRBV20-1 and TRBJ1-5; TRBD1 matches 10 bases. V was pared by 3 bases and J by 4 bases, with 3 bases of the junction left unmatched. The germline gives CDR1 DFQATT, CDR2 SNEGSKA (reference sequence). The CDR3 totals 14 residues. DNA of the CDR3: TGCAGTGCTAGTGGGACAGGGGAAAATCAGCCCCAGCATTTT. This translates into CSASGTGENQPQHF.

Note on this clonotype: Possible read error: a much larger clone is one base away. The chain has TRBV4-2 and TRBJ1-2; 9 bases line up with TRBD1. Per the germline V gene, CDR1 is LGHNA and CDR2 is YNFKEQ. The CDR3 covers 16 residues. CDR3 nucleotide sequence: TGTGCCAGCAGCCAAGAAGGACAGGGGAGGTACTATGGCTACATCTTC. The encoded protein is CASSQEGQGRYYGYIF.

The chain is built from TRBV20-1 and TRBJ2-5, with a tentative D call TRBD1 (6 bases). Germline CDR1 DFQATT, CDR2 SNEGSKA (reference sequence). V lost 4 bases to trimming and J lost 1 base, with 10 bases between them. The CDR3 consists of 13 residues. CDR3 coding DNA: TGCAGTGCTACGATAGGGGGCCAAGAGACCCAGTACTTC. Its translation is CSATIGGQETQYF.

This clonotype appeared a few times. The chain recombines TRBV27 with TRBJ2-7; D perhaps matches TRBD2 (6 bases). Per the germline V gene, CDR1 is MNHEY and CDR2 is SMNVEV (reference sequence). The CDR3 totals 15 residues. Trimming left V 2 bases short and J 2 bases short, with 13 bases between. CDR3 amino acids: CASSLGGGGAYEQYF. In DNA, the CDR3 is TGTGCCAGCAGTTTAGGTGGGGGAGGCGCCTACGAGCAGTACTTC.

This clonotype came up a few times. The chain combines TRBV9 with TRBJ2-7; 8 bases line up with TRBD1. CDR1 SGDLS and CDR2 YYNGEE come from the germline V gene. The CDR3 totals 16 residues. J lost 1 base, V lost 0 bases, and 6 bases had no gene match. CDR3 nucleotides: TGTGCCAGCAGCGTAGGGGGACAGGATCTGTCCTACGAGCAGTACTTC. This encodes CASSVGGQDLSYEQYF.

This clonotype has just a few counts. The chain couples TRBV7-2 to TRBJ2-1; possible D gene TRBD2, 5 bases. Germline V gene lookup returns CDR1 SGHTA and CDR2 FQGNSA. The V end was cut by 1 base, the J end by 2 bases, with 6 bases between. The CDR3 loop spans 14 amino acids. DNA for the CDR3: TGTGCCAGCAGCTTAGAACTAGCCTACAATGAGCAGTTCTTC. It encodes CASSLELAYNEQFF. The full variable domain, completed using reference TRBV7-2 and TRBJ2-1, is GAGVSQSPSNKVTEKGKDVELRCDPISGHTALYWYRQSLGQGLEFLIYFQGNSAPDKSGLPSDRFSAERTGGSVSTLTIQRTQQEDSAVYLCASSLELAYNEQFFGPGTRLTVL.

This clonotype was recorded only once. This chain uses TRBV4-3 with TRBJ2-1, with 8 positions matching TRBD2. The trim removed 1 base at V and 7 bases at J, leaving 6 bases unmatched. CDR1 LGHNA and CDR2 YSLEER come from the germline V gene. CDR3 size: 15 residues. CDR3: CASSQAGGDPNEQFF. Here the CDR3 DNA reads TGCGCCAGCAGCCAAGCGGGGGGGGATCCTAATGAGCAGTTCTTC.

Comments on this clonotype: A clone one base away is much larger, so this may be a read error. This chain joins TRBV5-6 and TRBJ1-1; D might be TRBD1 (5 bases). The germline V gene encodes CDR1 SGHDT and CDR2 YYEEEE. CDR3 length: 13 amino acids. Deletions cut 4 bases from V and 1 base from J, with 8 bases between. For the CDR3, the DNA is TGTGCCAGCAGCGACGACAGGAACACTGAAGCTTTCTTT. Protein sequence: CASSDDRNTEAFF. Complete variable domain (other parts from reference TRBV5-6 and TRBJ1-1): DAGVTQSPTHLIKTRGQQVTLRCSPKSGHDTVSWYQQALGQGPQFIFQYYEEEERQRGNFPDRFSGHQFPNYSSELNVNALLLGDSALYLCASSDDRNTEAFFGQGTRLTVV.

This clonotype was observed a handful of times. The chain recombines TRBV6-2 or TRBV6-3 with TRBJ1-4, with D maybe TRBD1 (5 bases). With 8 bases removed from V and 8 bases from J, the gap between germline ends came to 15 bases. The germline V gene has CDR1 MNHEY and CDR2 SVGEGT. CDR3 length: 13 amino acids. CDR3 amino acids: CASGRDLSEKLFF. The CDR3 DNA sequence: TGTGCCAGCGGCCGGGACTTATCCGAAAAACTGTTTTTT.